This T cell receptor (beta chain) was identified during a study of T cell clonality in common variable immunodeficiency (dated by TCRdb to between 2014 and 2017). Results the study describes overall, beyond this receptor: Fewer TCRbeta clones were shared among CVID subjects than among healthy controls (p < 0.0001). Compared with healthy controls, CVID subjects showed increased TCRbeta clonality (t-test p = 0.018), a feature most characteristic of about a third of subjects. Even though DNA input was equal, the average per sample came to about 81,820 unique sequences for controls compared with around 33,000 for CVID samples. According to the authors, figuring out what caused the increased clonality in CVID would require sequencing the repertoires of T cell subpopulations. Patient heterogeneity within the CVID cohort put limits on correlating repertoire features with clinical complications. CVID TCRbeta sequences reportedly showed fewer deletions and N-nucleotide insertions and lacked highly modified clones with 13 or more V deletions.

At the junction V is shortened by 5 bases and J by 7 bases; bases outside the gene matches: 8. Sequences SNHLY (CDR1) and FYNNEI (CDR2) are obtained from the germline V gene. Measured from the cysteine to the phenylalanine, the CDR3 is 15 residues long. The DNA has 36 bases, all within the CDR3, and is read from base 1. For sequencing input, CVID and control samples contributed equivalent amounts of genomic DNA. For every sample, a 60 bp segment covering the rearranged TCRbeta CDR3 region was amplified and then sequenced. The immunoSEQ assay, a bias-corrected multiplex PCR combined with high-throughput sequencing, was used for TCRbeta amplification. From the authors' description of their analysis: Each unique nucleotide sequence was treated as a clone and annotated with V, D and J genes, copy number and frequency. Sequences were labeled productive if in frame, and non-productive if out of frame or containing stop codons. Clonality was calculated from Shannon's entropy as previously described. The predicted amino acid sequences of productive clones were used to derive the mean CDR3 Kyte-Doolittle hydropathy. Scaled V gene usage was hierarchically clustered using Manhattan distance and complete linkage with the R hclust function. To assess clone sharing by CDR3 amino acid sequence, 12 repertoires per group were resampled over 100 rounds. The repertoires were screened for 70 published EBV-specific TCRbeta sequences and around 250 published CMV-specific TCRbeta sequences. A couple of CVID samples yielding fewer than 10,000 sequences were excluded from analysis, leaving under 50 CVID repertoires. The clones in this table, taken by TCRdb from immuneACCESS, are in-frame only. Not every clone is retained; where verified, under half of the shortfall comes from an unresolved V gene, and the cause of the rest is unknown. The DNA gave D and trimming, while V, J and clone size come from that table. The table records roughly 40,000 clones for this sample, and not one of them appears only once. 2.5% to 3% of the sample is held by the ten biggest clonotypes.

This clone was detected many times. There is no known antigen for this receptor. The read ends 3 residues early relative to the CDR3; the germline J gene fills the gap. Predominantly Caucasian heritage was noted among both the CVID patients and the healthy controls. From each donor, about 5 to 8.5 ml of heparinized peripheral whole blood was collected. TCRbeta CDR3 repertoires were sequenced from genomic DNA of adults with common variable immune deficiency (CVID) and healthy adult controls. A total of some 22 healthy adult volunteers (about 12 female and roughly ten male; age range about 20 to 70 years, mean age about 31) were included in the control group. Diluted blood was density-centrifuged over Hypaque 1077 or Ficoll-Paque to isolate peripheral blood mononuclear cells. Genomic DNA was obtained from unsorted mononuclear cells using either Qiagen column purification or a centrifugation-based method.

The clonotype comes from a person aged 18 to 70 in good health. Sequenced: peripheral blood mononuclear cells. The rearranged segments are TRBV2 and TRBJ2-1, with 10 bases in between that match TRBD2. The sequenced part of the CDR3 DNA is TGTGCCAGCAGTTTGAGCGGGGGGGCGCGGAATGAG. Translated, this gives CASSLSGGARNE. The CDR3 in full is CASSLSGGARNEQFF.